A single sample gave rise to the 19 T cell receptor beta chains below, sequenced in a study of OX40 agonist ivuxolimab in advanced cancers. Data came from immunoSEQ multiplex PCR; TCRdb stores just in-frame clones and leaves some out. The table includes tens of thousands of clones, about four fifths detected once. Sequences were derived from CD4+ or CD8+ T cells sorted from blood, sampled in a trial of the OX40 agonist ivuxolimab. The receptors originated from an adult with an advanced solid tumor such as melanoma, head and neck, liver or kidney cancer.

This clone was recorded only once. The chain uses TRBV2 and TRBJ2-1, with 8 bases identical to TRBD2. After removal of 9 bases from V and 2 bases from J, the junction contained 3 bases not matched to a gene. The CDR3 runs 13 residues. Germline-derived CDR1 and CDR2 are SNHLY and FYNNEI. The CDR3 nucleotides are TGTGCCAGTAGCGGGGAAACCTACAATGAGCAGTTCTTC. Translating it yields CASSGETYNEQFF.

The chain recombines TRBV28 with TRBJ1-1; 10 bases agree with TRBD1. Looked up from germline, CDR1 is MDHEN and CDR2 is SYDVKM. This CDR3 has 15 residues. V was pared by 8 bases and J by 4 bases, with 10 bases of the junction left unmatched. Here the CDR3 reads CASAKPGQGTTEAFF. CDR3 bases: TGTGCCAGCGCCAAGCCGGGACAGGGGACCACTGAAGCTTTCTTT.

The chain combines TRBV4-1 with TRBJ1-2; 7 nucleotides line up with TRBD1. This CDR3 spans 15 amino acids. The germline V gene has CDR1 MGHRA and CDR2 YSYEKL. Trimming at V came to 2 bases and at J to 6 bases, leaving 9 bases not matched to a gene. CDR3 residues: CASSQNPTGSNGYTF. The CDR3, as DNA: TGCGCCAGCAGCCAAAATCCGACAGGGAGTAATGGCTACACCTTC.

This chain joins TRBV10-3 and TRBJ1-3; weak D call: TRBD1 (6 bases). This CDR3 is 14 amino acids long. V lost 10 bases to trimming and J lost 4 bases, with 17 bases between them. Germline V gives CDR1 ENHRY, CDR2 SYGVKD. CDR3 DNA sequence: TGTGCCACCACCGCGGGGGCTACAGGAAACACCATATATTTT. Translating gives CATTAGATGNTIYF.

This clone was observed once. The V gene is TRBV15, the J gene TRBJ1-3, with a tentative D call TRBD1 (6 bases). Germline V lookup: CDR1 LNHNV, CDR2 YYDKDF (reference sequence). The CDR3 length is 14 residues. The V and J ends lost 0 bases and 4 bases respectively, with 7 bases between them. The CDR3 coding sequence is TGTGCCACCAGCAGAGACAGGGGAGGAAACACCATATATTTT. Protein: CATSRDRGGNTIYF.

This clone was counted only a few times. The CDR3 DNA reads as TGCGCCAGCAGTCTGGGGGAAGGAGGCAATCAGCCCCAGCATTTT. Residues: CASSLGEGGNQPQHF. The chain couples TRBV5-1 to TRBJ1-5; D possibly corresponds to TRBD1 (5 bases). Germline V gene sequence: CDR1 SGHRS, CDR2 YFSETQ. V was cut by 5 bases and J by 2 bases, with 14 bases left in between. This CDR3 spans 15 amino acids.

In the case of this clone: Mismatch with germline at one junction end may stem from a read error. This sample also contains other DNA sequences that code for the same CDR3. The V gene is TRBV6-1, the J gene TRBJ2-6, with 9 bases lining up with TRBD1. This CDR3 comprises 18 residues. CDR1 is MNHNS and CDR2 is SASEGT in the germline V gene. CDR3 in DNA: TGTGCCAGCAGTGAAGGAGAGGACAGGGGTTCTGGGGCCAACGTCCTGACCTTC. It translates to CASSEGEDRGSGANVLTF.

The rearrangement uses TRBV7-3 and TRBJ2-1; TRBD1 aligns across 7 bases. The ends lost 5 bases at V and 9 bases at J; junction bases unmatched: 7. The CDR3 totals 13 residues. CDR1 is SGHTA, CDR2 FQGTGA, per germline. The CDR3 DNA is TGTGCCAGCAGCCCCGGGACAGTGGGTGAGCAGTTCTTC. This codes for CASSPGTVGEQFF.

There are a few counts of this clone. The V and J genes are TRBV7-9 and TRBJ1-2; tentatively, D is TRBD1 (5 bases). The CDR3 extends over 12 amino acids. Between the trimmed V and J ends, which lost 1 base and 7 bases, there was a span of 7 bases. The germline V gene encodes CDR1 SEHNR and CDR2 FQNEAQ (reference sequence). DNA for the CDR3: TGTGCCAGCAGCTTAGGACAGATTGGCTACACCTTC. This gives the protein CASSLGQIGYTF.

This chain uses TRBV18 with TRBJ2-5, with D uncertain. V lost 0 bases and J lost 1, with 3 bases in between. This CDR3 is built from 13 residues. Per germline, CDR1 KGHSH and CDR2 LQKENI. DNA for the CDR3: TGTGCCAGCTCACCACCGGGCCAAGAGACCCAGTACTTC. This sequence encodes CASSPPGQETQYF.

The sample holds one count of this clone. Other DNA sequences in the sample encode the same CDR3. The chain carries TRBV5-6 and TRBJ2-1, with a possible D match to TRBD1 (6 bases). This CDR3 comprises 14 residues. The V end lost 1 base, the J end lost 3 bases, and 8 bases lay between the germline ends. Germline V gene lookup returns CDR1 SGHDT and CDR2 YYEEEE. The CDR3 sequence: CASSLTGNYNEQFF. CDR3 bases: TGTGCCAGCAGCTTGACAGGGAACTACAATGAGCAGTTCTTC.

The chain couples TRBV6-6 to TRBJ2-2; TRBD1 is a possible D gene (6 bases). With 5 bases removed from V and 1 base from J, the gap between germline ends came to 8 bases. The CDR3 loop spans 14 amino acids. In germline, CDR1 is MNHNY, CDR2 SVGAGI (reference sequence). The CDR3 DNA reads TGTGCCAGCAGTCTGACAGGGAACACCGGGGAGCTGTTTTTT. Its protein is CASSLTGNTGELFF.

The rearrangement joins TRBV10-1 to TRBJ2-3; 9 nucleotides match TRBD1. The length of the CDR3 is 15 residues. Germline CDR1 and CDR2: WNHNN and SYGVQD (reference sequence). V shed 3 bases and J 3 bases; nucleotides not matched to a gene: 4. CDR3 coding DNA: TGCGCCAGCAGTGAATACAGGGGGCCGACAGATACGCAGTATTTT. This encodes CASSEYRGPTDTQYF.

The rearrangement joins TRBV30 to TRBJ1-6; weak D call: TRBD1 (5 bases). In germline, CDR1 is GTSNPN, CDR2 SVGIG (reference sequence). V was shortened by 7 bases and J by 9 bases, with 19 bases between the two germline ends. The CDR3 has 14 amino acids. CDR3: CASRRGFGGSPLHF. The CDR3 nucleotides read TGTGCCTCCAGACGGGGGTTCGGAGGTTCACCCCTCCACTTT.

This chain connects TRBV5-1 to TRBJ2-5; 9 bases line up with TRBD1. The closer fit of TRBJ2-7 to the DNA end suggests the J call may be wrong. The germline V gene has CDR1 SGHRS and CDR2 YFSETQ. This CDR3 is 14 amino acids long. DNA for the CDR3: TGCGCCAGCAGCGCCCGGACAGGGGCCCACGAGCAGTACTTC. Amino acid sequence: CASSARTGAHEQYF.

The CDR3 bases are TGTGCCAGCAGCCAAGGACTAGCGGCTAACACCGGGGAGCTGTTTTTT. This encodes CASSQGLAANTGELFF. This rearrangement joins TRBV7-3 to TRBJ2-2; TRBD2 aligns across 10 bases. CDR3 size: 16 residues. The trim removed 5 bases at V and 2 bases at J, leaving 5 bases unmatched. Per germline, CDR1 SGHTA and CDR2 FQGTGA.

J is TRBJ2-7 and V is TRBV2, with no clear D. V lost 1 base and J 3 bases, leaving 7 bases between the germline ends. Germline V gene lookup returns CDR1 SNHLY and CDR2 FYNNEI. The CDR3 has 13 amino acids. As DNA, the CDR3 is TGTGCCAGCAGTGAAGGCCAGAACTACGAGCAGTACTTC. Its protein product is CASSEGQNYEQYF.

This clone occurred once. In DNA form, the CDR3 reads TGTGCCACCAGCAGAGCCAATCAGCCCCAGCATTTT. Translating gives CATSRANQPQHF. The gene calls are TRBV15 and TRBJ1-5; D call uncertain. The CDR3 runs to 12 residues. CDR1 LNHNV and CDR2 YYDKDF come from the germline V gene (reference sequence). Between the trimmed V and J ends, which lost 1 base and 3 bases, there was a span of 1 base.

CDR3 DNA: TGTGCCAGCAGTATTATTTCAAGGGAGACCCAGTACTTC. It yields the protein CASSIISRETQYF. The chain links TRBV2 to TRBJ2-5; D unclear. CDR1 is SNHLY and CDR2 is FYNNEI in the germline V gene. This CDR3 contains 13 residues. V lost 5 bases, J lost 5 bases, and 12 bases lay in between.